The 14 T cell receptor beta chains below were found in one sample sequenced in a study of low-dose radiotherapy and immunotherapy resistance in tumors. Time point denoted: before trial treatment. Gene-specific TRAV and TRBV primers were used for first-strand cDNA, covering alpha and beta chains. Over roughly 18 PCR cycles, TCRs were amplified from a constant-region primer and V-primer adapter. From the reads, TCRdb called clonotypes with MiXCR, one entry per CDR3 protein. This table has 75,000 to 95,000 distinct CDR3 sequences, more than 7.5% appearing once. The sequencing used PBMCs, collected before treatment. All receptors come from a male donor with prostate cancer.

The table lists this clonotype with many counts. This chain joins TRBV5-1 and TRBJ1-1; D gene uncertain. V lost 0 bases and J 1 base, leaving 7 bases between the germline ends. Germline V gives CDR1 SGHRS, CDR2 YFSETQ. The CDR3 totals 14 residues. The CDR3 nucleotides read TGCGCCAGCAGCTTGGGTTTCGCGAACACTGAAGCTTTCTTT. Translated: CASSLGFANTEAFF.

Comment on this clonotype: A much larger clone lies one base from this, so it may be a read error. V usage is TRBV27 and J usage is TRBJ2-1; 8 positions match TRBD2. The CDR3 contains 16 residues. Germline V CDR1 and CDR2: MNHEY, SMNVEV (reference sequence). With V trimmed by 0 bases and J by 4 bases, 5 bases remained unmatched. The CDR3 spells CASSLSGREEYNEQFF. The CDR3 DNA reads TGTGCCAGCAGTTTATCGGGGCGGGAGGAATACAATGAGCAGTTCTTC.

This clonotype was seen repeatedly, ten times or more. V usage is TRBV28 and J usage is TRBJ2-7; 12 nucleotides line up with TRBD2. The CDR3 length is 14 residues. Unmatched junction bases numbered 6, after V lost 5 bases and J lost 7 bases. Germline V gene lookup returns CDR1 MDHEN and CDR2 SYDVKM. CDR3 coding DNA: TGTGCCAGCAGTATCGGGACTAGCGGGTGGGAGCAGTACTTC. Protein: CASSIGTSGWEQYF.

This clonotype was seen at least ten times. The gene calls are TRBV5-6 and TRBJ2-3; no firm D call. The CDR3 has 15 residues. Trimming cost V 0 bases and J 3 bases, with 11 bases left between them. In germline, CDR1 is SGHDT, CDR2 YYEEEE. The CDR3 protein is CASSLVGVGTDTQYF. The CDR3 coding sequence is TGTGCCAGCAGCTTGGTTGGCGTTGGAACAGATACGCAGTATTTT.

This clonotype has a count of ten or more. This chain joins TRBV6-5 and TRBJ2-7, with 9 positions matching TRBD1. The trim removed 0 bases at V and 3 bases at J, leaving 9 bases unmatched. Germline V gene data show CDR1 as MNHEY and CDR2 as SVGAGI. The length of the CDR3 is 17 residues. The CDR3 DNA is TGTGCCAGCAGTTACTCGAGGGGGACAGGGAGGGACTACGAGCAGTACTTC. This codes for CASSYSRGTGRDYEQYF.

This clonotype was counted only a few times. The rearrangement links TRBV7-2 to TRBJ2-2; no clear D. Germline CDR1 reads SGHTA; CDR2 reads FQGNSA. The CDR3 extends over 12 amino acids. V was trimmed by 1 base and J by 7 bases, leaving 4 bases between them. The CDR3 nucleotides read TGTGCCAGCAGCTTAGAGGTCGGGGAGCTGTTTTTT. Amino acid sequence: CASSLEVGELFF.

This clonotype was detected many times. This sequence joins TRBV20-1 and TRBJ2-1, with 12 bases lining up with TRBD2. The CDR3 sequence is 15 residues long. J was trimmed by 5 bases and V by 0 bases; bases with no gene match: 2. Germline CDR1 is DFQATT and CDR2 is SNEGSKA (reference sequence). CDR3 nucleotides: TGCAGTGCTAGAGAATGGACTAGCGGGGACAATGAGCAGTTCTTC. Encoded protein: CSAREWTSGDNEQFF.

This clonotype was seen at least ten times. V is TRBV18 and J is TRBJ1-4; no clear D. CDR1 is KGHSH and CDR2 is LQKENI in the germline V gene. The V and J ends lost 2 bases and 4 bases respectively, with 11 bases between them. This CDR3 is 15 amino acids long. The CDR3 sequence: CASSPVSGVNEKLFF. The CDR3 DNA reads TGTGCCAGCTCACCAGTGTCAGGCGTTAATGAAAAACTGTTTTTT.

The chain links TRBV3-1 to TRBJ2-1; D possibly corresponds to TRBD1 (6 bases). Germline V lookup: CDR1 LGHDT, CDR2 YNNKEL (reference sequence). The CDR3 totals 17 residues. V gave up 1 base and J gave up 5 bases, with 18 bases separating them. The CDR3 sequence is CASSQAVTGLVDNEQFF. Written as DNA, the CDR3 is TGTGCCAGCAGCCAAGCGGTTACAGGGTTAGTGGACAATGAGCAGTTCTTC.

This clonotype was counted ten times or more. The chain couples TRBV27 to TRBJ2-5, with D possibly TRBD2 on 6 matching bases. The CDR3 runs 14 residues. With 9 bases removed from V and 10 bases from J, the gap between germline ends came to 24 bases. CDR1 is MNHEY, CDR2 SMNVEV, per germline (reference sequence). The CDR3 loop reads CASSPLQTGGGQYF. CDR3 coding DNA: TGTGCCAGTTCGCCCCTTCAAACTGGGGGAGGCCAGTACTTC.

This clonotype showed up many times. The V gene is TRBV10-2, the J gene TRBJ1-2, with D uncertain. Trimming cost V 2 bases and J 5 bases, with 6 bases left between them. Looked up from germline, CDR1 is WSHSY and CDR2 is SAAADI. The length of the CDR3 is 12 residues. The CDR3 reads CASSENQYGYTF. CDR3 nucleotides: TGCGCCAGCAGTGAGAATCAGTATGGCTACACCTTC.

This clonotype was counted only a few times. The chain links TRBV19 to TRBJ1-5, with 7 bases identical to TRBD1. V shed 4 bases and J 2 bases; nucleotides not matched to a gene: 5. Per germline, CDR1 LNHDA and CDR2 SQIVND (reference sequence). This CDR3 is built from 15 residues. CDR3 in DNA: TGTGCCAGTAGTACCACTGGGACAGGCAATCAGCCCCAGCATTTT. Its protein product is CASSTTGTGNQPQHF. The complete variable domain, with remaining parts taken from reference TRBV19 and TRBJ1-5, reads DGGITQSPKYLFRKEGQNVTLSCEQNLNHDAMYWYRQDPGQGLRLIYYSQIVNDFQKGDIAEGYSVSREKKESFPLTVTSAQKNPTAFYLCASSTTGTGNQPQHFGDGTRLSIL.

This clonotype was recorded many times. CDR3 bases: TGTGCCAGCAGACGGGGAGTCTACGAGCAGTACTTC. Protein product: CASRRGVYEQYF. This sequence joins TRBV28 and TRBJ2-7, with D perhaps matching TRBD2 (5 bases). Germline values: CDR1 MDHEN, CDR2 SYDVKM. The V end lost 6 bases, the J end lost 3 bases, and 9 bases lay between the germline ends. This CDR3 is built from 12 residues.

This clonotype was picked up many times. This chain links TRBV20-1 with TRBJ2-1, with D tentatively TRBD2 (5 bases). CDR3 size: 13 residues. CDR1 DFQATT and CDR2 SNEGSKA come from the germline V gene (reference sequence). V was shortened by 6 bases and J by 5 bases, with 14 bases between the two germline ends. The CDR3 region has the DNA TGCAGTGCACCCCCGGGAATCCACAATGAGCAGTTCTTC. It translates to CSAPPGIHNEQFF.